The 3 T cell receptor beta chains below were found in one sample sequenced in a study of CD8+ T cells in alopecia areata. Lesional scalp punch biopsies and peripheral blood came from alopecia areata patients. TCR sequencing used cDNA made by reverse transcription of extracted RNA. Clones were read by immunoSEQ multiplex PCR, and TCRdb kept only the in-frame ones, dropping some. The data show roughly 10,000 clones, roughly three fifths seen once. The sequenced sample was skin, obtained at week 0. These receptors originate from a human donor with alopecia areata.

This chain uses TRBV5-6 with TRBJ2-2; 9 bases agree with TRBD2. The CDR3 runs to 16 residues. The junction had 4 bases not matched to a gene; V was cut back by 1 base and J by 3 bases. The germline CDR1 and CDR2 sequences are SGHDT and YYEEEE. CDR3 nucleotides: TGTGCCAGCAGCTTGTTAGCGGGGGAATACACCGGGGAGCTGTTTTTT. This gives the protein CASSLLAGEYTGELFF.

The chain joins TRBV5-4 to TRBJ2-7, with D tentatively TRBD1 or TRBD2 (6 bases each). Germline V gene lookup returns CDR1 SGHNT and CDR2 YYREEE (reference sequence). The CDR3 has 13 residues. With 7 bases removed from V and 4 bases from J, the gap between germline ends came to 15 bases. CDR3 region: CASGSWGAYEQYF. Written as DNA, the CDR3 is TGTGCCAGCGGTTCCTGGGGGGCATACGAGCAGTACTTC.

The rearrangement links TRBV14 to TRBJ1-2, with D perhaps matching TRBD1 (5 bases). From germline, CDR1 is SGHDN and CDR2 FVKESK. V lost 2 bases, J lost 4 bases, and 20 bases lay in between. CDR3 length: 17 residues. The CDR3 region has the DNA TGTGCCAGCAGCCAAAAACTCATCGAGGGGCCCACCTATGGCTACACCTTC. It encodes CASSQKLIEGPTYGYTF.